This TCR beta chain was captured by sequencing in a study of CD8+CD57+ T cells in acquired aplastic anemia. Sequencing was done on patients that had shown CD8+CD57+ cell expansion by flow cytometry. Untreated patients provided the blood samples, with no therapy given before sampling. According to the study, genomic DNA was the template for TCR beta VDJ and CDR3 profiling. A single record per CDR3 protein comes from TCRdb applying MiXCR to the reads. The sample lists some 170,000 distinct CDR3 sequences, around half occurring once. There are 17 residues in the CDR3. V was clipped by 4 bases and J by 1 base, with 20 bases between them. Germline assignment: CDR1 MNHEY and CDR2 SVGAGI. This clonotype was observed a handful of times.

The clonotype originates from a human donor with aplastic anemia. Sequencing input: sorted CD4+, CD8+, or CD8+CD57+ T cells (not recorded which) from PBMCs. The V and J genes are TRBV6-5 and TRBJ2-7; no definite D call. In nucleotides, the CDR3 is TGTGCCAGCAGTTCCACGGACGGGCCGCTAATTTCCTACGAGCAGTACTTC. Amino acids: CASSSTDGPLISYEQYF.